A selection of T cell receptor beta chains follows, all from one sample in a study of metastatic and nonmetastatic thyroid tumors. TCRdb re-called the PCR reads via MiXCR. The sample yields 20,000 to 30,000 clones, 22% seen once. The sample taken for sequencing was blood. These receptors came from a female donor with papillary thyroid cancer or a benign thyroid nodule (not recorded which). Some clones in this sample may be carry-over from other donors' samples. CDR3s include the opening cysteine and the closing phenylalanine or tryptophan. The D gene is left open where the match is weak. The size of a clone is reported for some rows only, either as once, few or many, or as a class for expanded clones.

TRBV11-2,TRBD2,many,TRBJ2-2,CASSPAVLAVNTGELFF,TGTGCCAGCAGCCCGGCCGTACTAGCGGTGAACACCGGGGAGCTGTTTTTT
TRBV19,NA,NA,TRBJ2-5,CASSTVRGPQETQYF,TGTGCCAGTAGTACCGTCAGGGGCCCCCAAGAGACCCAGTACTTC
TRBV7-3,TRBD2,NA,TRBJ2-7,CASSLISGSEQYF,TGTGCCAGCAGCTTAATTAGCGGGAGCGAGCAGTACTTC
TRBV6-1,NA,medium-sized,TRBJ2-7,CASSRWGGAYEQYF,TGTGCCAGCAGCCGGTGGGGAGGTGCCTACGAGCAGTACTTC
TRBV18,TRBD2,many,TRBJ2-7,CASSPAYGGLGSYEQYF,TGTGCCAGCTCACCCGCGTACGGGGGACTAGGCTCCTACGAGCAGTACTTC
TRBV6-1,NA,medium-sized,TRBJ2-7,CASSDRPGSYEQYF,TGTGCCAGCAGTGATAGGCCCGGCTCCTACGAGCAGTACTTC
TRBV9,NA,many,TRBJ2-3,CASSLSGAGPDTQYF,TGTGCCAGCAGCCTCTCCGGGGCCGGGCCAGATACGCAGTATTTT
TRBV27,TRBD2,few,TRBJ2-2,CVGLAGGPNTGELFF,TGTGTCGGACTAGCGGGAGGCCCTAACACCGGGGAGCTGTTTTTT
TRBV7-9,NA,many,TRBJ1-1,CASSLVSDTEAFF,TGTGCCAGCAGCTTAGTGTCGGACACTGAAGCTTTCTTT
TRBV12-3/TRBV12-4,TRBD1,medium-sized,TRBJ1-2,CASSRTGANGYTF,TGTGCCAGCAGTCGGACAGGGGCGAATGGCTACACCTTC
TRBV4-2,NA,NA,TRBJ2-7,CASSPRLDSYEQYF,TGTGCCAGCAGTCCGCGCCTGGACAGCTACGAGCAGTACTTC
TRBV19,TRBD2,many,TRBJ2-6,CASTVGEGYSGANVLTF,TGTGCCAGTACGGTTGGGGAGGGGTACTCTGGGGCCAACGTCCTGACTTTC
TRBV24-1,NA,few,TRBJ2-1,CVTSDLAHGLSGDQFF,TGTGTCACCAGTGATTTGGCTCATGGGCTCTCGGGGGATCAGTTCTTC
TRBV6-6,TRBD1,medium-sized,TRBJ1-6,CASSLPPPDRGMGSPLHF,TGTGCCAGCAGTCTCCCCCCCCCGGACAGGGGAATGGGGTCACCCCTCCACTTT
TRBV20-1,NA,many,TRBJ2-7,CSARENGGTYEQYF,TGCAGTGCTAGAGAGAACGGTGGGACCTACGAGCAGTACTTC
TRBV12-5,NA,many,TRBJ1-5,CASGLGGGDNQPQHF,TGTGCTAGTGGTTTGGGGGGAGGGGACAATCAGCCCCAGCATTTT
TRBV5-1,TRBD1,NA,TRBJ2-3,CASSSGAGGTYTQYF,TGCGCCAGCAGCTCGGGGGCAGGGGGCACATATACGCAGTATTTT
TRBV19,NA,many,TRBJ1-4,CASRRGRGTNEKLFF,TGTGCCAGTAGGCGCGGGAGAGGCACTAATGAAAAACTGTTTTTT
TRBV19,NA,NA,TRBJ1-2,CASEKDGTPGHGYTF,TGTGCCAGTGAGAAGGATGGGACTCCGGGACATGGCTACACCTTC
TRBV18,NA,NA,TRBJ2-3,CASSPQVSGGTDTQYF,TGTGCCAGCTCGCCACAGGTGAGCGGAGGGACGGATACGCAGTATTTT